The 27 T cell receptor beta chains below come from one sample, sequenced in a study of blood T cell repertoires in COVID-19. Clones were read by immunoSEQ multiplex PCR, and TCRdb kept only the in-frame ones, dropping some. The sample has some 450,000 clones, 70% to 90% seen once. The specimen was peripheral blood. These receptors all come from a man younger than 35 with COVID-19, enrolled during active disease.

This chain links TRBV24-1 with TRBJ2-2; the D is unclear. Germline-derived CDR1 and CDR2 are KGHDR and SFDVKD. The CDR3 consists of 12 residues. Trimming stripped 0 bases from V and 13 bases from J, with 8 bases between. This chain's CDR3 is CATSDLDGGLFF. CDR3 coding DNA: TGTGCCACCAGTGATTTGGATGGCGGGCTGTTTTTT.

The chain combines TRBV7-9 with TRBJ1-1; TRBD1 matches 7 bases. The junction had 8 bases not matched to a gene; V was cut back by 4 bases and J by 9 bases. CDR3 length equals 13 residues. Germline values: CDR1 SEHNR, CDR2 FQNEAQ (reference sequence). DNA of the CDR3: TGTGCCAGCAGCTCCTACGGGACAGAGAAAGCTTTCTTT. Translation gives CASSSYGTEKAFF.

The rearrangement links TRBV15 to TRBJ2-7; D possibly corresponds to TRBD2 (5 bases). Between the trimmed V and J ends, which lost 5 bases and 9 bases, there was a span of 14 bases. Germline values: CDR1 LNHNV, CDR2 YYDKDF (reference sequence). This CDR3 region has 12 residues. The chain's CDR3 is CATSSTGLLQYF. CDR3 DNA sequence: TGTGCCACCAGCTCCACTGGACTGTTGCAGTACTTC.

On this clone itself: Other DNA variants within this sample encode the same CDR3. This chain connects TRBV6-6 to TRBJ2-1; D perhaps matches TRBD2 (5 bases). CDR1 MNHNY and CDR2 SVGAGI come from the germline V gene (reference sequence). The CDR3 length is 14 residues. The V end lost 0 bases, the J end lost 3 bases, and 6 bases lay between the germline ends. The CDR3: CASSYSRVYNEQFF. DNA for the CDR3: TGTGCCAGCAGTTACTCGAGGGTCTACAATGAGCAGTTCTTC.

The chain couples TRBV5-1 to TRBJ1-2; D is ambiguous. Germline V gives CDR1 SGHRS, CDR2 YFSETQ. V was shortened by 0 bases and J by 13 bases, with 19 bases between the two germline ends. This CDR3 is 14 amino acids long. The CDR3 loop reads CASSLGQSDKRLTF. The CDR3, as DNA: TGCGCCAGCAGCTTGGGGCAGTCCGACAAGCGGCTCACCTTC.

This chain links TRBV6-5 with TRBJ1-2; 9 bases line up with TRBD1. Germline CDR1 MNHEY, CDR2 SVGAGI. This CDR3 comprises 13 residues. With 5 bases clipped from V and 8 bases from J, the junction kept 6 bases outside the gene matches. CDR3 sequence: CASSTTGGRGYTF. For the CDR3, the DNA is TGTGCCAGCAGTACAACAGGGGGCCGGGGCTACACCTTC.

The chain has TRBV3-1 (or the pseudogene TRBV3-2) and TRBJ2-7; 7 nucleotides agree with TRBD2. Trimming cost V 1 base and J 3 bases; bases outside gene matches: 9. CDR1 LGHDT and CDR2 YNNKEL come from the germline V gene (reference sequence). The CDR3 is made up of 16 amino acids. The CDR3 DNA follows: TGTGCCAGCAGCCAAGGCGAGGGAAGCGGGGTCTACGAGCAGTACTTC. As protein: CASSQGEGSGVYEQYF.

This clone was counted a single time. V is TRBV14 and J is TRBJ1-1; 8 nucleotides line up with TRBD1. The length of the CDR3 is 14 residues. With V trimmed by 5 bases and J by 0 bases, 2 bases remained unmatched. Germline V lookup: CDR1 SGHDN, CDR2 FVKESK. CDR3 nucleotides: TGTGCCAGCAGCAAGGACAGGGTGAACACTGAAGCTTTCTTT. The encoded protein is CASSKDRVNTEAFF.

This chain's CDR3 is CASSPRTGSGNTIYF. CDR3 in DNA: TGTGCCAGCAGCCCAAGGACAGGGAGTGGAAACACCATATATTTT. V usage is TRBV3-1 (or the pseudogene TRBV3-2) and J usage is TRBJ1-3; 8 bases agree with TRBD1. Germline CDR1 LGHDT, CDR2 YNNKEL (reference sequence). Trimming at V came to 4 bases and at J to 3 bases, leaving 5 bases not matched to a gene. The CDR3 covers 15 residues.

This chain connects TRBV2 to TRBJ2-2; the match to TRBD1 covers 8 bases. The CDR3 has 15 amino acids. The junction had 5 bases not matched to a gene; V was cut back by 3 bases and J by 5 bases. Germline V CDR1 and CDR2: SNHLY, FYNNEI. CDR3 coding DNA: TGTGCCAGCAGTGAGACAGGGGTGTCGACCGGGGAGCTGTTTTTT. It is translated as CASSETGVSTGELFF.

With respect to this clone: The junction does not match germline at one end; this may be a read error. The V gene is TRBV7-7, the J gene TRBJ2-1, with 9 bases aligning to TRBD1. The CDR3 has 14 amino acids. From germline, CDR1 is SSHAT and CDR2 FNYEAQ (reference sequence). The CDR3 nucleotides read TGTGCTAGCAGCTCGGACAGGGGTGCCAATGAGCAGTTCTTC. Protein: CASSSDRGANEQFF.

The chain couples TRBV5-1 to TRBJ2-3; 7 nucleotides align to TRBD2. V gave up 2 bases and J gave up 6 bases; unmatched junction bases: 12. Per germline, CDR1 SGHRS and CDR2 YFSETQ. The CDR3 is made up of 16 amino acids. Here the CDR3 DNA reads TGCGCCAGCAGCTTAGGTTTCGGGACTACCTTCGATACGCAGTATTTT. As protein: CASSLGFGTTFDTQYF. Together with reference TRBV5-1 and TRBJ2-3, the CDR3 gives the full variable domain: KAGVTQTPRYLIKTRGQQVTLSCSPISGHRSVSWYQQTPGQGLQFLFEYFSETQRNKGNFPGRFSGRQFSNSRSEMNVSTLELGDSALYLCASSLGFGTTFDTQYFGPGTRLTVL.

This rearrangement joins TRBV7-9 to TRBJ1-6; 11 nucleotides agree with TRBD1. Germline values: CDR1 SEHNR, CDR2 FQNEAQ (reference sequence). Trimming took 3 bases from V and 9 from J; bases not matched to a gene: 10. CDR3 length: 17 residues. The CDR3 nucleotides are TGTGCCAGCAGCTTTCCGGGACAGGGGGAAGTAAGTTCACCCCTCCACTTT. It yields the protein CASSFPGQGEVSSPLHF.

The CDR3 loop is CASSKEGHNEQFF. The CDR3 DNA is TGTGCCAGCAGCAAAGAGGGCCACAATGAGCAGTTCTTC. The chain employs TRBV13 and TRBJ2-1, with D tentatively TRBD2 (5 bases). Germline CDR1 reads PRHDT; CDR2 reads FYEKMQ (reference sequence). Trimming pared 5 bases from V and 5 bases from J, leaving 10 bases between. The CDR3 spans 13 residues.

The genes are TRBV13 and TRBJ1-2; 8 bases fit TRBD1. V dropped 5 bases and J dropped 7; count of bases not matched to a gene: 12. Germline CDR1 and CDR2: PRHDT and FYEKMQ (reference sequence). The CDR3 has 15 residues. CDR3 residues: CASSPRTGSPAGYTF. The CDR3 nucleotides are TGTGCCAGCAGCCCCAGGACAGGGTCCCCCGCTGGCTACACCTTC.

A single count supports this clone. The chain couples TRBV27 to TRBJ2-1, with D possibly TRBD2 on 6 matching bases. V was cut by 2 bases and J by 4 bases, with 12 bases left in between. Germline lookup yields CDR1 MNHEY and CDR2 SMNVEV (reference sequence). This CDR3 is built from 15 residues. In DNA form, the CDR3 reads TGTGCCAGCAGTTTACTCGCGGGGCGATACAATGAGCAGTTCTTC. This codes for CASSLLAGRYNEQFF.

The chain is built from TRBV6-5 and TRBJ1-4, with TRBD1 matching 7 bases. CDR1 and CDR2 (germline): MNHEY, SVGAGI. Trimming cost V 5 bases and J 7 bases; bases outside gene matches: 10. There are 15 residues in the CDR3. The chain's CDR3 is CASSTRDRPPEKLFF. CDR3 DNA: TGTGCCAGCAGTACAAGGGACAGACCACCTGAAAAACTGTTTTTT.

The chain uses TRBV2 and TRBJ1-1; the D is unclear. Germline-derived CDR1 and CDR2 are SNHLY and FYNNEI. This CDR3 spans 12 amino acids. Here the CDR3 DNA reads TGTGCTAAGCAGCTAGGATCCACTGAAGCTTTCTTT. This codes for CAKQLGSTEAFF.

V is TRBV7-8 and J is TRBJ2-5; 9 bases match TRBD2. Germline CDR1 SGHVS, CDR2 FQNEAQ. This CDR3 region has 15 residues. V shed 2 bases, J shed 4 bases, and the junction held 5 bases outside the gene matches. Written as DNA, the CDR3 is TGTGCCAGCAGCTTACGTAGCGGGAGCGGAGAGACCCAGTACTTC. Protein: CASSLRSGSGETQYF. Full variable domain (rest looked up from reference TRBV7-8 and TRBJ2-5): GAGVSQSPRYKVAKRGQDVALRCDPISGHVSLFWYQQALGQGPEFLTYFQNEAQLDKSGLPSDRFFAERPEGSVSTLKIQRTQQEDSAVYLCASSLRSGSGETQYFGPGTRLLVL.

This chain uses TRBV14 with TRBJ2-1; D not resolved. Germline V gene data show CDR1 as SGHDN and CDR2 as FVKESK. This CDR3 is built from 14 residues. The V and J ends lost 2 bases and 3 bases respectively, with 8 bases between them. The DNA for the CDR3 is TGTGCCAGCAGCCAATTGCCGGGCTACAATGAGCAGTTCTTC. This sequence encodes CASSQLPGYNEQFF.

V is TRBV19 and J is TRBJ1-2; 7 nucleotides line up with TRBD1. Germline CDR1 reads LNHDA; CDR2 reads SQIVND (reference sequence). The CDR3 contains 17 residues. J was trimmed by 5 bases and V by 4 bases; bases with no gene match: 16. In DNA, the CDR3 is TGTGCCAGTAGTAGCGGGACAGCTAAGTCCCCGACTTATGGCTACACCTTC. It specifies CASSSGTAKSPTYGYTF. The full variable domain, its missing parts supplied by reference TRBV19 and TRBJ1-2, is DGGITQSPKYLFRKEGQNVTLSCEQNLNHDAMYWYRQDPGQGLRLIYYSQIVNDFQKGDIAEGYSVSREKKESFPLTVTSAQKNPTAFYLCASSSGTAKSPTYGYTFGSGTRLTVV.

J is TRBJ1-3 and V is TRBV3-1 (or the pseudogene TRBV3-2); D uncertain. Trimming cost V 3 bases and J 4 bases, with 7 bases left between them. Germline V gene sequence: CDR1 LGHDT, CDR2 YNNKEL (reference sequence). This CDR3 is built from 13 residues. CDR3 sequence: CASSQVGGNTIYF. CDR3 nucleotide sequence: TGTGCCAGCAGCCAGGTTGGCGGAAACACCATATATTTT.

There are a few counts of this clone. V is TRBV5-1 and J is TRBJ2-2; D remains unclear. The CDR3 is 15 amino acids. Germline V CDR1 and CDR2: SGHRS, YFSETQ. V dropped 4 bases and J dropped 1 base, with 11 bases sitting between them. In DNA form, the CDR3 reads TGCGCCAGCAGCCCTGTGTGGAGGAACACCGGGGAGCTGTTTTTT. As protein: CASSPVWRNTGELFF.

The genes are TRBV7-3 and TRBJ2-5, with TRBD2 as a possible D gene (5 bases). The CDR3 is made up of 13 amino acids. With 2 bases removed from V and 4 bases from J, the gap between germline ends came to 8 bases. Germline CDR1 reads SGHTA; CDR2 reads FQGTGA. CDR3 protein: CASSLAGSETQYF. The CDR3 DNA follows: TGTGCCAGCAGCTTAGCGGGCTCAGAGACCCAGTACTTC.

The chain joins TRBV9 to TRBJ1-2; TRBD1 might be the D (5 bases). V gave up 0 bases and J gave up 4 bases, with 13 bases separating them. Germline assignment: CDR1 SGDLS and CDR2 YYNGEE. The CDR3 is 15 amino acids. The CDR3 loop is CASSVVAGGTYGYTF. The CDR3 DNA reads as TGTGCCAGCAGCGTAGTCGCCGGGGGTACCTATGGCTACACCTTC.

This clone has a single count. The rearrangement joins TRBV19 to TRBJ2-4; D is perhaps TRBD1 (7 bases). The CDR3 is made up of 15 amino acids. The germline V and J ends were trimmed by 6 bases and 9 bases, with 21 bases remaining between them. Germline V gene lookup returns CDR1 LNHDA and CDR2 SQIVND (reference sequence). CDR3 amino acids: CASSPGGGVFGIQYF. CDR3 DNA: TGTGCCAGTAGCCCAGGAGGGGGCGTTTTTGGCATTCAGTACTTC.

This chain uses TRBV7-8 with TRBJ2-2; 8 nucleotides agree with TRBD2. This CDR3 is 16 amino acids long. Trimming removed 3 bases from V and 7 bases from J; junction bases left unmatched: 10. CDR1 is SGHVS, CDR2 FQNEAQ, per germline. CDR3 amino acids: CASSFFGLAGNGELFF. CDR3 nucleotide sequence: TGTGCCAGCAGCTTCTTTGGGCTAGCGGGTAACGGGGAGCTGTTTTTT.